The clone carrying this TCR beta chain was recorded a few times. Its antigen is unknown. The data were obtained in a study of T-cell memory formation after mild COVID-19. The wider study: Most TCR clusters belonged to a single donor.

5'RACE with constant-segment primers yielded barcoded, UMI-tagged TCR alpha and TCR beta cDNA libraries. TCRdb passed the 5' RACE reads through MiXCR, listing each CDR3 protein once. The sample carries roughly 610,000 distinct CDR3 sequences, around 16% recorded once. Germline V gene lookup returns CDR1 SGHRS and CDR2 YFSETQ. Trimming cost V 3 bases and J 2 bases, with 17 bases left between them. The length of the CDR3 is 17 residues. Findings and limits, study-wide: SARS-CoV-2 specificity of second-wave clones peaking day 37 was unconfirmed. Later expanders leaned toward CD4+, whereas clones contracting from day 15 to 85 were balanced CD4/CD8.

The TCR comes from an adult woman who had mild COVID-19 (a few samples of this study predate the infection). Cell type and time point are not known. The specimen was PBMCs or a T cell subset sorted from them (not recorded which). This chain joins TRBV5-1 and TRBJ2-2; maybe TRBD2 (6 bases). The CDR3 here is CASSSSGTDLNTGELFF. The CDR3, as DNA: TGCGCCAGCAGCTCCTCCGGGACTGACCTTAACACCGGGGAGCTGTTTTTT.